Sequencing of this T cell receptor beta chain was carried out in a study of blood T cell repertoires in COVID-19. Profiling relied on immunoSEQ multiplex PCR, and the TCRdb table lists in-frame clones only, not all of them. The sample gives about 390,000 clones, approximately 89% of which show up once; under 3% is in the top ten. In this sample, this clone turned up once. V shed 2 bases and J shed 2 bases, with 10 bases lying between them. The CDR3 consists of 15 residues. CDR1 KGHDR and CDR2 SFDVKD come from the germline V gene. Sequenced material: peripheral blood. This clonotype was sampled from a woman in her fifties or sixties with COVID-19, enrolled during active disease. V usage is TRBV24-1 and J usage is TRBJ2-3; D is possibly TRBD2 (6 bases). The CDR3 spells CATSDWDLSTDTQYF. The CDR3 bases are TGTGCCACCAGTGATTGGGACTTATCCACAGATACGCAGTATTTT.